The rows below give T cell receptor beta chains drawn from one sample of a study of lymphopenia after photon versus proton radiotherapy. Method: immunoSEQ multiplex PCR; TCRdb's copy keeps in-frame clones and lacks some. Among 150,000 to 200,000 clones, roughly nine tenths were seen once, and the ten largest hold about 4.3%. The sample consisted of peripheral blood, taken from a patient treated with photon-based radiotherapy. Receptors were obtained from a man aged 50 to 59 with gastric cancer. The CDR3 runs from the conserved cysteine through the conserved F or W. The D gene is left open where the match is weak. Only some rows state a clone size, as once, few, many or a class for expanded clones.

len: 15; abundance: NA; j_gene: TRBJ2-7; d_gene: NA; v_gene: TRBV5-1; CDR3aa: CASGASPTDSYEQYF; CDR3nt: TGCGCCAGCGGAGCCTCCCCGACAGACTCCTACGAGCAGTACTTC
len: 13; abundance: NA; j_gene: TRBJ2-7; d_gene: TRBD1; v_gene: TRBV29-1; CDR3aa: CSVVGTVSYEQYF; CDR3nt: TGCAGCGTTGTGGGGACAGTCTCCTACGAGCAGTACTTC
len: 12; abundance: once; j_gene: TRBJ2-5; d_gene: NA; v_gene: TRBV29-1; CDR3aa: CSVRSVQETQYF; CDR3nt: TGCAGCGTTAGGAGCGTCCAAGAGACCCAGTACTTC
len: 15; abundance: NA; j_gene: TRBJ2-3; d_gene: TRBD1; v_gene: TRBV5-4; CDR3aa: CASSSGTGGRDTQYF; CDR3nt: TGTGCCAGCAGCTCCGGGACAGGGGGCAGAGATACGCAGTATTTT
len: 16; abundance: NA; j_gene: TRBJ2-5; d_gene: NA; v_gene: TRBV11-2; CDR3aa: CASSSHTETDQETQYF; CDR3nt: TGTGCCAGCAGCTCCCACACGGAGACAGACCAAGAGACCCAGTACTTC
len: 17; abundance: once; j_gene: TRBJ1-3; d_gene: NA; v_gene: TRBV5-6; CDR3aa: CASSVIVERGTGNTIYF; CDR3nt: TGTGCCAGCAGCGTAATTGTGGAGCGGGGGACTGGAAACACCATATATTTT
len: 13; abundance: NA; j_gene: TRBJ2-3; d_gene: TRBD2; v_gene: TRBV6-5; CDR3aa: CASRGGSVYTQYF; CDR3nt: TGTGCCAGCAGGGGCGGGAGTGTGTATACGCAGTATTTT
len: 18; abundance: once; j_gene: TRBJ2-7; d_gene: NA; v_gene: TRBV21-1; CDR3aa: CASSNIRATGTGDYEQYF; CDR3nt: TGTGCCAGCAGCAATATTCGGGCCACCGGGACAGGGGACTACGAGCAGTACTTC
len: 13; abundance: NA; j_gene: TRBJ1-2; d_gene: TRBD1; v_gene: TRBV29-1; CDR3aa: CSVEVGTGIGYTF; CDR3nt: TGCAGCGTTGAAGTCGGGACAGGGATAGGCTACACCTTC
len: 16; abundance: NA; j_gene: TRBJ2-1; d_gene: NA; v_gene: TRBV5-5; CDR3aa: CASSLQARISYNEQFF; CDR3nt: TGTGCCAGCAGCTTACAGGCGCGGATCTCCTACAATGAGCAGTTCTTC
len: 14; abundance: many; j_gene: TRBJ2-2; d_gene: NA; v_gene: TRBV5-1; CDR3aa: CASNGQGGAGELFF; CDR3nt: TGCGCCAGCAACGGGCAGGGGGGAGCCGGGGAGCTGTTTTTT
len: 14; abundance: once; j_gene: TRBJ1-5; d_gene: TRBD1; v_gene: TRBV19; CDR3aa: CASSRQGRNQPQHF; CDR3nt: TGTGCCAGTAGTAGACAGGGGCGGAATCAGCCCCAGCATTTT
len: 14; abundance: NA; j_gene: TRBJ2-1; d_gene: TRBD2; v_gene: TRBV27; CDR3aa: CASSASGRANEQFF; CDR3nt: TGTGCCAGCAGTGCTAGCGGGAGGGCCAATGAGCAGTTCTTC
len: 16; abundance: NA; j_gene: TRBJ2-1; d_gene: NA; v_gene: TRBV19; CDR3aa: CASSMGTERRYNEQFF; CDR3nt: TGTGCCAGTAGTATGGGGACCGAACGACGGTACAATGAGCAGTTCTTC
len: 14; abundance: NA; j_gene: TRBJ1-4; d_gene: TRBD1; v_gene: TRBV9; CDR3aa: CASSAGTGKEKLFF; CDR3nt: TGTGCCAGCAGCGCCGGGACAGGAAAAGAAAAACTGTTTTTT
len: 15; abundance: NA; j_gene: TRBJ1-1; d_gene: NA; v_gene: TRBV5-5; CDR3aa: CASSGLGGMNTEAFF; CDR3nt: TGTGCCAGCAGCGGACTCGGTGGAATGAACACTGAAGCTTTCTTT
len: 16; abundance: once; j_gene: TRBJ1-4; d_gene: NA; v_gene: TRBV14; CDR3aa: CASSPPRSFGREKLFF; CDR3nt: TGTGCCAGCAGCCCCCCCAGGTCGTTCGGTCGGGAAAAACTGTTTTTT
len: 15; abundance: NA; j_gene: TRBJ1-3; d_gene: NA; v_gene: TRBV7-9; CDR3aa: CASSLGAESGNTIYF; CDR3nt: TGTGCCAGCAGCTTAGGGGCAGAATCTGGAAACACCATATATTTT
len: 14; abundance: NA; j_gene: TRBJ1-1; d_gene: NA; v_gene: TRBV2; CDR3aa: CASSPDRLNTEAFF; CDR3nt: TGTGCCAGCAGTCCAGACAGACTGAACACTGAAGCTTTCTTT
len: 18; abundance: NA; j_gene: TRBJ2-7; d_gene: TRBD2; v_gene: TRBV7-2; CDR3aa: CASSLRPGLAEAYYEQYF; CDR3nt: TGTGCCAGCAGCTTAAGGCCGGGACTAGCGGAAGCCTACTACGAGCAGTACTTC
len: 15; abundance: NA; j_gene: TRBJ2-3; d_gene: NA; v_gene: TRBV7-9; CDR3aa: CASSLAGASTDTQYF; CDR3nt: TGTGCCAGCAGCTTAGCGGGGGCCAGCACAGATACGCAGTATTTT
len: 14; abundance: few; j_gene: TRBJ2-7; d_gene: TRBD1; v_gene: TRBV25-1; CDR3aa: CASTQGRGSDEQYF; CDR3nt: TGTGCCAGCACCCAAGGCAGGGGGAGCGACGAGCAGTACTTC
len: 17; abundance: NA; j_gene: TRBJ1-2; d_gene: TRBD1; v_gene: TRBV15; CDR3aa: CATRRGQGAIPNYGYTF; CDR3nt: TGTGCCACCAGACGCGGACAGGGGGCTATCCCTAACTATGGCTACACCTTC
len: 13; abundance: NA; j_gene: TRBJ2-7; d_gene: NA; v_gene: TRBV30; CDR3aa: CAWSPGDAYEQYF; CDR3nt: TGTGCCTGGAGTCCAGGGGACGCCTACGAGCAGTACTTC
len: 15; abundance: NA; j_gene: TRBJ2-1; d_gene: TRBD1; v_gene: TRBV6-6; CDR3aa: CASSSTGTGYNEQFF; CDR3nt: TGTGCCAGCAGTTCAACCGGGACAGGATACAATGAGCAGTTCTTC
len: 15; abundance: NA; j_gene: TRBJ1-2; d_gene: NA; v_gene: TRBV4-2; CDR3aa: CASSQDSGDNYGYTF; CDR3nt: TGTGCCAGCAGCCAAGATTCTGGAGATAACTATGGCTACACCTTC
len: 14; abundance: NA; j_gene: TRBJ2-5; d_gene: TRBD2; v_gene: TRBV7-2; CDR3aa: CASSSASGQETQYF; CDR3nt: TGTGCCAGCAGCTCCGCTAGCGGACAAGAGACCCAGTACTTC
len: 11; abundance: once; j_gene: TRBJ2-1; d_gene: NA; v_gene: TRBV30; CDR3aa: CAWSAHNEQFF; CDR3nt: TGTGCCTGGAGTGCCCACAATGAGCAGTTCTTC
len: 13; abundance: once; j_gene: TRBJ2-5; d_gene: NA; v_gene: TRBV9; CDR3aa: CASSLSFGETQYF; CDR3nt: TGTGCCAGCAGCCTATCTTTTGGGGAGACCCAGTACTTC
len: 11; abundance: NA; j_gene: TRBJ2-1; d_gene: NA; v_gene: TRBV7-2; CDR3aa: CASSPYNEQFF; CDR3nt: TGTGCCAGCAGCCCATACAATGAGCAGTTCTTC
len: 16; abundance: NA; j_gene: TRBJ2-5; d_gene: TRBD1; v_gene: TRBV19; CDR3aa: CASSARQGRRQETQYF; CDR3nt: TGTGCCAGTAGTGCCCGACAGGGGAGGAGGCAAGAGACCCAGTACTTC
len: 15; abundance: NA; j_gene: TRBJ1-1; d_gene: NA; v_gene: TRBV5-5; CDR3aa: CASTLTVFMNTEAFF; CDR3nt: TGTGCCAGCACCCTGACAGTCTTCATGAACACTGAAGCTTTCTTT
len: 14; abundance: NA; j_gene: TRBJ2-2; d_gene: TRBD1; v_gene: TRBV10-3; CDR3aa: CAISDRGPAGELFF; CDR3nt: TGTGCCATCAGTGACAGGGGGCCGGCCGGGGAGCTGTTTTTT
len: 13; abundance: NA; j_gene: TRBJ1-1; d_gene: NA; v_gene: TRBV5-4; CDR3aa: CASSLVQNSEAFF; CDR3nt: TGTGCCAGCAGCTTGGTTCAGAACTCTGAAGCTTTCTTT
len: 15; abundance: NA; j_gene: TRBJ2-1; d_gene: NA; v_gene: TRBV9; CDR3aa: CASSISGTSYNEQFF; CDR3nt: TGTGCCAGCAGCATTTCCGGGACTTCCTACAATGAGCAGTTCTTC
len: 17; abundance: NA; j_gene: TRBJ2-1; d_gene: TRBD2; v_gene: TRBV19; CDR3aa: CASSMYMLAGGYNEQFF; CDR3nt: TGTGCCAGTAGTATGTATATGCTAGCGGGAGGCTACAATGAGCAGTTCTTC
len: 14; abundance: NA; j_gene: TRBJ1-4; d_gene: NA; v_gene: TRBV14; CDR3aa: CASSQVQPNEKLFF; CDR3nt: TGTGCCAGCAGCCAAGTGCAACCTAATGAAAAACTGTTTTTT
len: 16; abundance: NA; j_gene: TRBJ2-7; d_gene: NA; v_gene: TRBV6-4; CDR3aa: CASTRRTFSSSYEQYF; CDR3nt: TGTGCCAGCACCAGGCGGACCTTCTCCTCTTCCTACGAGCAGTACTTC
len: 15; abundance: NA; j_gene: TRBJ1-5; d_gene: TRBD1; v_gene: TRBV7-6; CDR3aa: CASSRGQGGNQPQHF; CDR3nt: TGTGCCAGCAGCCGGGGACAGGGAGGCAATCAGCCCCAGCATTTT
len: 16; abundance: NA; j_gene: TRBJ2-2; d_gene: NA; v_gene: TRBV4-3; CDR3aa: CASSQVGGTNTGELFF; CDR3nt: TGCGCCAGCAGCCAAGTGGGCGGGACGAACACCGGGGAGCTGTTTTTT
len: 14; abundance: NA; j_gene: TRBJ2-3; d_gene: TRBD2; v_gene: TRBV18; CDR3aa: CASSPQTGRDTQYF; CDR3nt: TGTGCCAGCTCACCACAGACCGGGAGGGATACGCAGTATTTT